This record covers a single TCR beta chain. Its specificity is unknown. There was relapse after autologous stem cell transplantation in every patient, and there was variation in brentuximab vedotin exposure. This sample is part of a study of PD-1 blockade in classical Hodgkin lymphoma. General study points: Complete responders had baseline diversity similar to newly diagnosed patients.

TCRdb's table, derived via immunoSEQ multiplex PCR, lists solely in-frame clones and lacks some. The sample includes about 110,000 clones, 80% to 90% of them seen just once. V lost 2 bases to trimming and J lost 1 base, with 8 bases between them. The CDR3 length is 14 residues. The germline V gene encodes CDR1 SEHNR and CDR2 FQNEAQ (reference sequence). This specimen consisted of peripheral blood mononuclear cells (PBMCs), obtained before the second cycle of nivolumab. The V and J genes are TRBV7-9 and TRBJ1-1; no clear D. This TCR was recovered from a human donor with classical Hodgkin lymphoma. CDR3 amino acids: CASSLSRPNTEAFF. CDR3 sequence (DNA): TGTGCCAGCAGCTTATCTCGTCCGAACACTGAAGCTTTCTTT. The whole variable domain, remainder taken from reference TRBV7-9 and TRBJ1-1, is DTGVSQNPRHKITKRGQNVTFRCDPISEHNRLYWYRQTLGQGPEFLTYFQNEAQLEKSRLLSDRFSAERPKGSFSTLEIQRTEQGDSAMYLCASSLSRPNTEAFFGQGTRLTVV.